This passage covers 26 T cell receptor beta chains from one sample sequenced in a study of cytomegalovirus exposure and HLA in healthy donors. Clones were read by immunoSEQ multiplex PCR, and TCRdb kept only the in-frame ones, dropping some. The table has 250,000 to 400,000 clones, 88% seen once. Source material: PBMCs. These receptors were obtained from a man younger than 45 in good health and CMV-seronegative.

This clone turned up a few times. This CDR3 reads CASSLGHSSDRGFGYTF. The CDR3 nucleotides are TGTGCCAGCAGCTTGGGCCACTCTAGTGACAGGGGGTTTGGCTACACCTTC. The chain couples TRBV5-6 to TRBJ1-2; 9 bases line up with TRBD1. With 0 bases clipped from V and 7 bases from J, the junction kept 13 bases outside the gene matches. The germline V gene encodes CDR1 SGHDT and CDR2 YYEEEE. The CDR3 is 17 residues long. Based on the CDR3 plus reference TRBV5-6 and TRBJ1-2, the full variable domain is DAGVTQSPTHLIKTRGQQVTLRCSPKSGHDTVSWYQQALGQGPQFIFQYYEEEERQRGNFPDRFSGHQFPNYSSELNVNALLLGDSALYLCASSLGHSSDRGFGYTFGSGTRLTVV.

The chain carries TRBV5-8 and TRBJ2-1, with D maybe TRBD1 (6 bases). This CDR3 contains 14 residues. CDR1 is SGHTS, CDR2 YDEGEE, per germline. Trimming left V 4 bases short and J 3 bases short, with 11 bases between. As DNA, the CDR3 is TGTGCCAGCAGCCTGAGGACAGTCTACAATGAGCAGTTCTTC. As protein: CASSLRTVYNEQFF.

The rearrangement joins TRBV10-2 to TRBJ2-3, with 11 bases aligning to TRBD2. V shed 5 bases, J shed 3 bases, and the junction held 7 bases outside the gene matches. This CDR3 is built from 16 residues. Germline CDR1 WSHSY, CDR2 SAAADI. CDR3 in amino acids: CASSTPTSGETDTQYF. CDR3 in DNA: TGCGCCAGCAGTACCCCGACTAGCGGGGAGACAGATACGCAGTATTTT.

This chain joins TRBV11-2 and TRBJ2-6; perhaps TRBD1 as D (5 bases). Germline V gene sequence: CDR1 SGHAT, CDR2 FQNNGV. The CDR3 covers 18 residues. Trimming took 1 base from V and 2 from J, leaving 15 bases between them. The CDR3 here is CASSLVVVLGAGANVLTF. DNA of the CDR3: TGTGCCAGCAGCTTAGTCGTCGTCCTAGGGGCTGGGGCCAACGTCCTGACTTTC.

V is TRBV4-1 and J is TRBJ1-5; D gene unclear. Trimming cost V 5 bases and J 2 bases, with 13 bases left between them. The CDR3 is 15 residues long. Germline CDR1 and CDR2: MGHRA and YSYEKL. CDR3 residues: CASSSSIGGNQPQHF. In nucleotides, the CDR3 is TGCGCCAGCAGCTCGTCCATCGGGGGCAATCAGCCCCAGCATTTT.

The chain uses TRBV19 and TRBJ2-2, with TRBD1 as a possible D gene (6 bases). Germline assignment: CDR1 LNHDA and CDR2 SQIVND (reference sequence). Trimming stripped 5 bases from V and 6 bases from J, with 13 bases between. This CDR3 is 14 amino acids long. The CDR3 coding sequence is TGTGCCAGTAGTCCCTTAGGGGGTCCCGGGGAGCTGTTTTTT. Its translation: CASSPLGGPGELFF.

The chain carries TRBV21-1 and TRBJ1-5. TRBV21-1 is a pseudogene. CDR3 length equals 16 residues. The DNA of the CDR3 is TGTGCCAGCAGCACGGTGAGGGAATATAGCAATCAGCCCCAGCATTTT. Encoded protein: CASSTVREYSNQPQHF.

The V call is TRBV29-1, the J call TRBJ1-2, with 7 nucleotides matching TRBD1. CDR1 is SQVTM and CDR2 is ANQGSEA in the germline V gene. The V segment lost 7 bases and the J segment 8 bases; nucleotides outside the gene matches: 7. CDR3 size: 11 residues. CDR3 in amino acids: CSATQGMGYTF. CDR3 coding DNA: TGCAGCGCTACACAGGGGATGGGCTACACCTTC.

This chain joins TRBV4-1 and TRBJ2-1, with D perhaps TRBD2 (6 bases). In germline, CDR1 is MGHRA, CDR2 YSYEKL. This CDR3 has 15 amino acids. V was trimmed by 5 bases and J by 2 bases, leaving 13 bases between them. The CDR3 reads CASSYQGGPYNEQFF. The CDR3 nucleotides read TGCGCCAGCAGCTATCAGGGAGGCCCCTACAATGAGCAGTTCTTC.

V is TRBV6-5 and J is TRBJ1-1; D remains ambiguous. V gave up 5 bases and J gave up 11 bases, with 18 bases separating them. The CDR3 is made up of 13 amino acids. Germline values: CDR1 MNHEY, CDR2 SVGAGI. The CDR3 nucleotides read TGTGCCAGCAGTCGGGATTTTCTCTATGGGGCTTTCTTT. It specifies CASSRDFLYGAFF.

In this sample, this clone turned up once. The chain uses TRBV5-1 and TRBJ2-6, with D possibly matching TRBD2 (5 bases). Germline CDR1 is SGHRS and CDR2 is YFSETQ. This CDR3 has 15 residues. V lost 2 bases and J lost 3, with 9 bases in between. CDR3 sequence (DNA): TGCGCCAGCAGCTTCTTAGCGAGTGGGGCCAACGTCCTGACTTTC. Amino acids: CASSFLASGANVLTF.

The CDR3 sequence is CASQGGWGGYTF. CDR3 nucleotide sequence: TGTGCCAGCCAGGGGGGATGGGGCGGCTACACCTTC. The chain links TRBV9 to TRBJ1-2; TRBD1 aligns across 7 bases. The germline gives CDR1 SGDLS, CDR2 YYNGEE. The J segment lost 8 bases and the V segment lost 7 bases, leaving 8 bases of the junction unmatched. The CDR3 is made up of 12 amino acids.

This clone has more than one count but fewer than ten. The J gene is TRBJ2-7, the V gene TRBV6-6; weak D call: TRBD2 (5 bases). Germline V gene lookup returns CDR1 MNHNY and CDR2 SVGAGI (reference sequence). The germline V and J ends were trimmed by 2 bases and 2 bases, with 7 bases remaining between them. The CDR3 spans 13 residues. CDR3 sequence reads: CASSYRGTYEQYF. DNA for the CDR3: TGTGCCAGCAGTTACCGGGGTACCTACGAGCAGTACTTC.

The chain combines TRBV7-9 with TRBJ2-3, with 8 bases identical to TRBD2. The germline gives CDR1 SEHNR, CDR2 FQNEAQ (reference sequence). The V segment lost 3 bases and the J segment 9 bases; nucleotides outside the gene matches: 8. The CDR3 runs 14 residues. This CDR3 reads CASSFPGGAQTQYF. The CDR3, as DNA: TGTGCCAGCAGCTTTCCCGGGGGGGCCCAAACGCAGTATTTT.

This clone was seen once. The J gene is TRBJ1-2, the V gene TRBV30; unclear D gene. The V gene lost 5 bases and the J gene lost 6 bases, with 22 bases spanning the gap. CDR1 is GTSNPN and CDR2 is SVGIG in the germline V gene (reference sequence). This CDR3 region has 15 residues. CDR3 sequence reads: CAWSMDLAGRNGYTF. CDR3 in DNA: TGTGCCTGGTCAATGGACCTGGCGGGCCGTAATGGCTACACCTTC. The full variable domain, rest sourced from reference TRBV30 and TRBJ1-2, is SQTIHQWPATLVQPVGSPLSLECTVEGTSNPNLYWYRQAAGRGLQLLFYSVGIGQISSEVPQNLSASRPQDRQFILSSKKLLLSDSGFYLCAWSMDLAGRNGYTFGSGTRLTVV.

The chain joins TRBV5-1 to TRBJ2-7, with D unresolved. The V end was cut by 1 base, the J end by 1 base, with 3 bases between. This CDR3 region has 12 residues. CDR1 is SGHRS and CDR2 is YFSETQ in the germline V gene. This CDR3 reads CASSLPSYEQYF. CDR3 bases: TGCGCCAGCAGCTTGCCATCCTACGAGCAGTACTTC. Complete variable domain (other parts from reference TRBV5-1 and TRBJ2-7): KAGVTQTPRYLIKTRGQQVTLSCSPISGHRSVSWYQQTPGQGLQFLFEYFSETQRNKGNFPGRFSGRQFSNSRSEMNVSTLELGDSALYLCASSLPSYEQYFGPGTRLTVT.

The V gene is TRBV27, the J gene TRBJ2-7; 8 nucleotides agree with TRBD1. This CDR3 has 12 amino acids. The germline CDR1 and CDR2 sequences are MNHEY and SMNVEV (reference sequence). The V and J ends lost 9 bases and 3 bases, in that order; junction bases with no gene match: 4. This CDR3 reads CASGQGSYEQYF. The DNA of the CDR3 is TGTGCCAGTGGACAGGGTAGCTACGAGCAGTACTTC.

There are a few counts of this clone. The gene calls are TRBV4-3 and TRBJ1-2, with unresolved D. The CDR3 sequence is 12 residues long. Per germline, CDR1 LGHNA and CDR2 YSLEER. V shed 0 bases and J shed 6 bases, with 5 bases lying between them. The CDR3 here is CASSQDPDGYTF. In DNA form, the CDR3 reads TGCGCCAGCAGCCAAGACCCCGATGGCTACACCTTC.

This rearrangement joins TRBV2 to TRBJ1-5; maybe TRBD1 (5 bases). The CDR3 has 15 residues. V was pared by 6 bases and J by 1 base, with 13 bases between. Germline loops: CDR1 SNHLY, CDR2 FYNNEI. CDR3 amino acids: CASRVGGVSNQPQHF. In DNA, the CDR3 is TGTGCCAGCAGAGTGGGGGGTGTAAGCAATCAGCCCCAGCATTTT.

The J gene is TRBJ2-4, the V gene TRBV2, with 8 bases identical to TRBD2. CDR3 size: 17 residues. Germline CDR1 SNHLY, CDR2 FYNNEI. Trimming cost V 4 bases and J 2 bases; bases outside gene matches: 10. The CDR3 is CASSGGRLGTSKNIQYF. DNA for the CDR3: TGTGCCAGCAGTGGCGGGAGGTTAGGCACCTCCAAAAACATTCAGTACTTC.

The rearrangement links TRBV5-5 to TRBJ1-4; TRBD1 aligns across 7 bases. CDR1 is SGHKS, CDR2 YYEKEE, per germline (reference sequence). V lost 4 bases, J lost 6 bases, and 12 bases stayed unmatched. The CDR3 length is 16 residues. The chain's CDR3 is CASSRRQTGQDEKLFF. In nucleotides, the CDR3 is TGTGCCAGCAGCCGGAGACAGACAGGGCAGGATGAAAAACTGTTTTTT. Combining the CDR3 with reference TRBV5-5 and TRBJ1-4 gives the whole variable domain DAGVTQSPTHLIKTRGQQVTLRCSPISGHKSVSWYQQVLGQGPQFIFQYYEKEERGRGNFPDRFSARQFPNYSSELNVNALLLGDSALYLCASSRRQTGQDEKLFFGSGTQLSVL.

The CDR3 coding sequence is TGTGCCATCAGTGCCGAAACAGGAGCCTACGAGCAGTACTTC. This gives the protein CAISAETGAYEQYF. The gene calls are TRBV10-3 and TRBJ2-7, with D perhaps matching TRBD1 (5 bases). This CDR3 is 14 amino acids long. Germline V gene data show CDR1 as ENHRY and CDR2 as SYGVKD. The V end was cut by 4 bases, the J end by 2 bases, with 12 bases between.

This chain's CDR3 is CAIRGTGIHEQYF. CDR3 nucleotide sequence: TGTGCCATCAGGGGGACAGGGATCCACGAGCAGTACTTC. The J gene is TRBJ2-7, the V gene TRBV15; TRBD1 matches 9 bases. V shed 10 bases, J shed 5 bases, and the junction held 9 bases outside the gene matches. The CDR3 is 13 amino acids. Germline CDR1 LNHNV, CDR2 YYDKDF (reference sequence).

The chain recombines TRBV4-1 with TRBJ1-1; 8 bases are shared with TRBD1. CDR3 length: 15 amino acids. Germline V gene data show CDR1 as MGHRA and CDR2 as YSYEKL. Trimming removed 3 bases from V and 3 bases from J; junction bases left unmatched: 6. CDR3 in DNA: TGCGCCAGCAGCCAGCGGACAGGGATACACACTGAAGCTTTCTTT. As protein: CASSQRTGIHTEAFF.

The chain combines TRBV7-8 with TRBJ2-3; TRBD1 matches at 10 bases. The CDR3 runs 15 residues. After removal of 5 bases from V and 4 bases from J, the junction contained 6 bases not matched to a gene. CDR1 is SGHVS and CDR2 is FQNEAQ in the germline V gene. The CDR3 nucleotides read TGTGCCAGCAGCCCAGACAGGGGGCCCGCAGATACGCAGTATTTT. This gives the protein CASSPDRGPADTQYF. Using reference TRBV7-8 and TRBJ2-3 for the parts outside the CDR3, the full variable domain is GAGVSQSPRYKVAKRGQDVALRCDPISGHVSLFWYQQALGQGPEFLTYFQNEAQLDKSGLPSDRFFAERPEGSVSTLKIQRTQQEDSAVYLCASSPDRGPADTQYFGPGTRLTVL.

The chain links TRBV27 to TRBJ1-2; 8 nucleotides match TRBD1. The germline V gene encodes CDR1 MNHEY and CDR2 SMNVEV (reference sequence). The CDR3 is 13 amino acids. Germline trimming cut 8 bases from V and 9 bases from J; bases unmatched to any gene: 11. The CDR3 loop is CASGAPGGLSYTF. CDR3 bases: TGTGCCAGCGGGGCCCCAGGGGGCTTAAGCTACACCTTC.